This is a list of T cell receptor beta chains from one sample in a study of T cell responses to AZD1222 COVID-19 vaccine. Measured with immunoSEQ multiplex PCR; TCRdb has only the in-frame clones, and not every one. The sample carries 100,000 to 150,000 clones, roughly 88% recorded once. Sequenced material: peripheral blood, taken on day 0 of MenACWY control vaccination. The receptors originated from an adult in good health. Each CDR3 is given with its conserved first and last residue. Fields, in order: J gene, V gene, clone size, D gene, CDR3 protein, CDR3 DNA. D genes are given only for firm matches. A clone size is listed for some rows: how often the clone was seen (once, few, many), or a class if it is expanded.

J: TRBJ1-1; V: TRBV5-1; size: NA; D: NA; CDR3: CASSPRTENTEAFF; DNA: TGCGCCAGCAGCCCTCGGACAGAGAACACTGAAGCTTTCTTT
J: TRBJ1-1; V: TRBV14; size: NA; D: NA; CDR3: CASSRGLGTTKNTEAFF; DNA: TGTGCCAGCAGCCGGGGCTTGGGGACGACCAAAAACACTGAAGCTTTCTTT
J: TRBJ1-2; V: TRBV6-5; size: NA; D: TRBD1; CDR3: CASSQTGSNGYTF; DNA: TGTGCCAGCAGCCAGACAGGGAGTAATGGCTACACCTTC
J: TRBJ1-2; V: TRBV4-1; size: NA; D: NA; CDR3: CASSPPRLELYGYTF; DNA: TGCGCCAGCAGCCCACCAAGGTTGGAACTCTATGGCTACACCTTC
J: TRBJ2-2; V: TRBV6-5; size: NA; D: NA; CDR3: CASRRNTGELFF; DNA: TGTGCCAGCAGACGCAACACCGGGGAGCTGTTTTTT
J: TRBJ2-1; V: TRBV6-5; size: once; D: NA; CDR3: CASTGEAYNEQFF; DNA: TGTGCCAGCACTGGGGAAGCCTACAATGAGCAGTTCTTC
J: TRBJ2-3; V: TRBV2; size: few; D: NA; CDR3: CASRLPKHTDTQYF; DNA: TGTGCCAGCAGGTTACCAAAGCACACAGATACGCAGTATTTT
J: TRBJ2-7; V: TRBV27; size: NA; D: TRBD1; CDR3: CASSFWGQGDEQYF; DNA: TGTGCCAGCAGTTTTTGGGGACAGGGGGACGAGCAGTACTTC
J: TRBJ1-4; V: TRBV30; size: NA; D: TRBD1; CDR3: CAWRRDRLATNEKLFF; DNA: TGTGCCTGGAGAAGGGACAGGCTTGCAACTAATGAAAAACTGTTTTTT
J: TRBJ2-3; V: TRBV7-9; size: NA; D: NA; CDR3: CASSLAVSGVSTDTQYF; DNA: TGTGCCAGCAGCTTAGCTGTTAGCGGAGTGAGCACAGATACGCAGTATTTT
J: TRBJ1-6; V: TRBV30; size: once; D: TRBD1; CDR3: CAWRTPGQGGTSPLHF; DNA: TGTGCCTGGAGAACCCCAGGACAGGGCGGAACTTCACCCCTCCACTTT
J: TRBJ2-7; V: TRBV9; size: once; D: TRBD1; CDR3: CASSEGTDYYEQYF; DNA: TGTGCCAGCAGCGAGGGGACAGACTACTACGAGCAGTACTTC
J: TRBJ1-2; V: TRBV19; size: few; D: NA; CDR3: CASSPETSNYGYTF; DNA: TGTGCCAGTAGTCCAGAGACTAGTAACTATGGCTACACCTTC
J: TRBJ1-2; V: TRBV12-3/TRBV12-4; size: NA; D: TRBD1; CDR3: CASGGQLNYGYTF; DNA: TGTGCCAGCGGGGGACAGCTTAACTATGGCTACACCTTC
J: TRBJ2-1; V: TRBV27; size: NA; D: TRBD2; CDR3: CASSSPGLAGPHREQFF; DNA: TGTGCCAGCAGTTCTCCGGGACTAGCGGGACCCCACCGGGAGCAGTTCTTC
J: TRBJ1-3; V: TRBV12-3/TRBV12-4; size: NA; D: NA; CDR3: CASSPGNTIYF; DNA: TGTGCCAGCAGCCCAGGAAACACCATATATTTT
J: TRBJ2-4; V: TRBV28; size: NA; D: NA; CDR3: CASSLRAGRNIQYF; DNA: TGTGCCAGCAGTTTAAGGGCTGGAAGGAACATTCAGTACTTC
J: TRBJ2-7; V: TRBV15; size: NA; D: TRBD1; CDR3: CATSRGTGPSWEQYF; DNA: TGTGCCACCAGCAGAGGGACAGGGCCCTCTTGGGAGCAGTACTTC
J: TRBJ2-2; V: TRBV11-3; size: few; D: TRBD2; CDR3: CASSLGGRRTGELFF; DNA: TGTGCCAGCAGCTTAGGCGGGAGGCGGACCGGGGAGCTGTTTTTT
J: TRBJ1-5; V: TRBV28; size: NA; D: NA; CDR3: CATRAGDQPQHF; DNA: TGTGCCACCAGGGCAGGTGATCAGCCCCAGCATTTT
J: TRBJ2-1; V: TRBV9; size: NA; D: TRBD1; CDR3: CASSGRRSGGNNEQFF; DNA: TGTGCCAGCAGCGGCCGGAGGTCAGGGGGTAACAATGAGCAGTTCTTC
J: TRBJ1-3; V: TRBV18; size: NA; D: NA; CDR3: CASSPETTVSSGNTIYF; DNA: TGTGCCAGCTCACCAGAAACTACAGTAAGCTCTGGAAACACCATATATTTT